This T cell receptor beta chain was retrieved from a study of circulating and synovial CD4+ cells in juvenile arthritis. Study-wide points: Circulating pathogenic-like lymphocytes shared a substantially higher fraction of CDR3 sequences with synovium than bulk blood. T cell genome counts differed by at least an order of magnitude between CPL and CD4 samples. Bulk blood CD4 repertoires were more diverse than these.

Using immunoSEQ multiplex PCR, the repertoire was profiled, and TCRdb retains in-frame clones only, with some absent. The sample lists 11,000 to 15,000 clones; over 80% were seen once. Concerning this clone: Antigen specificity is unknown.

The germline gives CDR1 SQVTM, CDR2 ANQGSEA. The CDR3 consists of 15 residues. V lost 0 bases, J lost 8 bases, and 19 bases lay in between. This sequence joins TRBV29-1 and TRBJ1-2; tentatively, D is TRBD1 (6 bases). The origin of this receptor is a human patient with juvenile idiopathic arthritis. Some clones in this sample may be carry-over from other donors' samples. The sample consisted of CD4+ T cells from synovial fluid. The CDR3 is CSVEEPLYRVNGYTF. The DNA of the CDR3 is TGCAGCGTTGAAGAGCCCCTATACAGGGTAAACGGCTACACCTTC.